This T cell receptor (beta chain) was sequenced in a study of cytomegalovirus exposure and HLA in healthy donors (dated by TCRdb to between 2016 and 2019). About the study as a whole: In an earlier analysis of approximately 640 of the donors, 276 Gb of sequence data and 100 million or so unique TCR beta sequences from about 190 million T cells were reported. An early release covering some 640 HLA-typed donors comprised approximately 300 gigabases of sequencing data and 85 million or so unique TCR sequences. Typing coverage varied by locus: roughly 629-640 donors for A, B, C, DRB1 and DQB1; 522 for DQA1; some 610 for DPA1; around 490 for DPB1. On average, around 240,000 unique TCR beta nucleotide sequences were sequenced per donor among about 400 genotyped donors of the cohort, with 15% to 20% of those sequences being non-productive. To study patterns of TCR occurrence, a later analysis re-analyzed previously published TCR beta repertoires from several hundred donors and added high-resolution HLA genotyping. Of the 350 to 450 genotyped donors, roughly 80% were placed in the genetic ancestry cluster associated with self-reported Caucasian donors. Besides the first cohort of around 670 subjects, a separate validation cohort made up of 120 different subjects was used. Because of strong linkage in the cohort, a few DR-DQ haplotypes were treated as single units for association and clustering. All discovery cohort repertoires had been generated using a single sequencing platform. To predict cytomegalovirus infection status, the study combined high-throughput TCR immunosequencing, statistical association of individual TCRs with disease status, and machine learning. Both class I and class II loci were covered by HLA typing, at four-digit resolution. The later analysis used no new phenotypic data to find candidate immune exposures, relying instead on TCR beta sequences and their occurrence across donors. The study aimed to test whether cataloging public T cell receptors could reveal signatures of past pathogen exposure. A later genetic analysis used genome-wide SNP genotypes for about 60% of the roughly 700 donors, treating that subset as a discovery cohort. The study profiled the T cell repertoires of some 610 subjects by immunosequencing and related them to cytomegalovirus serostatus. To decide whether each TCR beta V gene segment behaved as functional or pseudogenic, an earlier analysis of some 600 of the donors relied on high-throughput TCR beta sequencing. Donor age, sex, ethnicity and CMV serostatus were compiled together with the repertoire data. Summary of the overall study and its limitations: Cytomegalovirus status was reported to be diagnosed by the classifier with high specificity and sensitivity in both the original and validation cohorts. In vitro tests confirmed that a few of the cytomegalovirus-associated TCR beta chains recognize cytomegalovirus antigens. Because some donors lacked HLA typing at each locus, the association tests relied only on the typed subset. Compared with equally common non-associated chains, HLA-associated TCR beta chains in a later analysis were more clonally expanded and had lower generation probabilities. Correlated functional status among segregating V segments might reflect linkage disequilibrium, but an unknown experimental factor could not be ruled out. Across donors, most TCR sequences were observed very rarely, whereas some public TCRs were present in many individuals. Because counts were too low, under 20 rarely observed V segments, including chromosome 9 orphons, were left out of the earlier analysis of 587 of the donors. Only TCR beta chains were sequenced in this cohort, and the absence of alpha or paired-chain data limited detectable features. The only immune exposure information available for the cohort was CMV serostatus. A later genetic analysis reported fewer N-insertions in productive TCRs among donors in an Asian-associated ancestry cluster than the approximately 700-donor mean. An association between a missense DCLRE1C variant and V-gene and J-gene trimming of TCR beta chains was found in a later genetic analysis and replicated in an independent cohort. Specific HLA alleles were associated with roughly 16,000 TCR beta sequences at a false discovery rate of 0.05 in a later analysis. Broadly in line with IMGT annotations, most TCR beta V segments showed up in productive rearrangements about 90% or about 30% of the time in an earlier analysis of 450 to 600 of the donors. Several of the top co-occurrence clusters appeared to be linked to parvovirus B19, influenza, CMV and Epstein-Barr virus, according to a later analysis. A group of highly shared sequence variants was considered likely to be a technical artifact of the sequencing pipeline. Most CMV-associated TCR beta chains appeared to be HLA-restricted in a later analysis, and the HLA associations seemed to be driven largely by CMV exposure. A further reported finding was that TCR beta sequences accurately predicted the HLA-A and HLA-B alleles for most subjects in the first cohort. The study gave a list of around 170 TCR beta chains associated with cytomegalovirus. A later analysis found that TCR association rates varied across HLA loci, with DRB1 alleles showing the most associated TCRs and HLA-C alleles the fewest. When HLA alleles, especially DR and DQ, strongly co-occurred, attributing TCR associations to individual alleles was difficult. It was suggested by the authors that the approach could potentially be generalized to other disease states and immunological phenotypes. Some IMGT-functional V segments, including TRBV6-2 and TRBV6-3, could not be told apart with the 87-base-pair reads, so those segments were excluded. Sequencing depth was assumed to be roughly uniform across donors in the presence/absence analyses, though that assumption may not hold.

The cohort consisted of 670 or so healthy bone marrow donors. At the time of sampling, all cohort members were nominally healthy, though unrecorded immune exposures were likely present. The donor was CMV seropositive and belonged to the group of some 290 seropositive cohort members. Each donor provided a peripheral blood sample, and peripheral blood mononuclear cells were used for TCR beta sequencing. Genomic DNA was extracted from the blood cell samples with the Qiagen DNeasy Blood Extraction Kit. In regard to this clone: Its cognate antigen has yet to be identified. Base-call qualities are not available, and no considerably larger clone is one nucleotide away.

The library was obtained by the immunoSEQ multiplex PCR assay. For the multiplex PCR, a mixture combining 60 forward primers for TCR Vbeta segments and 13 reverse primers for TCR Jbeta segments was used. A multiplex PCR assay on genomic DNA amplified the CDR3 region of rearranged TCR beta genes. The Illumina HiSeq System was used to sequence the amplified TCR beta libraries as 87-base-pair reads. Per the authors' processing: A later analysis counted around 72 million unique TCR beta chains across the 666 repertoires, and some 11 million of these chains were shared by at least two donors. Raw reads were error-corrected and collapsed into unique sequences by a nearest-neighbor algorithm in which closely related sequences were merged to remove PCR and sequencing errors. CDR3 sequences were aligned to IMGT reference sequences to assign V, D and J gene segments. For a sequence to be retained, a match of at least six nucleotides was required to both a V gene segment and a J gene segment. Rearrangements were classified as productive when the CDR3 lacked stop codons and remained in frame with V and J, and all other rearrangements were classified as non-productive. CDR3 was defined by IMGT convention, running from the second conserved V-encoded cysteine to the conserved J-encoded phenylalanine. The earlier analysis of 587 of the donors excluded sequences that lacked an unambiguous match to a single V gene segment. An earlier analysis of some 610 of the donors called V segments functional above 56.7% productive rearrangements and segregating when the between-donor standard deviation exceeded 5%. A statistical classification framework was developed to diagnose cytomegalovirus status using the catalog of TCR beta chain sequences. In a later analysis, TCR nucleotide sequences were compared against IMGT/GENE-DB human TR gene sequences so that V and J genes could be assigned. Using the TCRdist pipeline, a later analysis assigned CDR3 sequences along with most-parsimonious VDJ recombination scenarios. In a later analysis, each TCR beta chain was defined by its CDR3 amino acid sequence together with its V-gene family, and reads lacking a unique V-gene family were excluded. To address suspected cross-contamination and a sequencing artifact, a later analysis removed 592 highly shared, low-generation-probability nucleotide sequences. In a later analysis, a clonal expansion index was calculated for each public chain from normalized within-repertoire ranks of inferred template counts. A later analysis computed generation probabilities with a VDJ recombination model fitted to out-of-frame rearrangements, and checked the results against IGoR. Hypergeometric tests were used in a later analysis to score TCR-TCR, TCR-HLA and TCR-CMV co-occurrence, with a repertoire-size bias correction applied to the TCR pairs. In a later analysis, false discovery rates were estimated by permuting HLA or CMV assignments 20 times. A later analysis grouped co-occurring TCRs with DBSCAN, adding TCRdist sequence similarity when clustering within HLA-allele-positive subsets. Repertoires with fewer than 30,000 or more than 120,000 public chains, plus five repertoires with anomalous nucleotide sharing, were excluded from co-occurrence clustering. In its TCRdb copy, this immuneACCESS table keeps in-frame sequences only and misses some clones. Where compared with another copy, unresolved V genes explain less than half of these, and the others have no known cause. D and trimming come from the DNA, and the V and J calls and clone size come from that table. Within this sample are about 96,000 clones, with approximately 74% of them counted one time only. The biggest ten clones account for 2.5% to 3.5% of the sample.

The V and J ends are trimmed by 1 base and 11 bases, leaving 20 bases between them. Measured from the cysteine to the phenylalanine, the CDR3 is 14 residues long. Just CDR3 DNA is preserved here, 42 bases in frame from base 1. The germline V gene (reference sequence) provides CDR1 GTSNPN and CDR2 SVGIG. The chain joins TRBV30 to TRBJ1-1, with the D gene not clear enough to name. Sequencing was carried out using PBMCs. This TCR was recovered from a female donor in good health and CMV-seropositive. The DNA reads as follows: TGTGCCTGGAGTGGAGTGGCTCTTCTGGGAGGGGCTTTCTTT. The resulting protein is CAWSGVALLGGAFF.